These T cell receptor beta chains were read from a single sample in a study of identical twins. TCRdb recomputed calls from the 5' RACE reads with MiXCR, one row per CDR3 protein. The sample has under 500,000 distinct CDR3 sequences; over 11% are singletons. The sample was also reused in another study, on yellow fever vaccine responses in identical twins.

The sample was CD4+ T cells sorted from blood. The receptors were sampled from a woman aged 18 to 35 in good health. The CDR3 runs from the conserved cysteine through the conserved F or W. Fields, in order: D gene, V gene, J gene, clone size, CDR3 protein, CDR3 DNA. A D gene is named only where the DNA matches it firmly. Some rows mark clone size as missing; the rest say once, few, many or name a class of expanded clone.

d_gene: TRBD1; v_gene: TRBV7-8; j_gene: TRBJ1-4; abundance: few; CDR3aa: CASSSPGQKTEKLFF; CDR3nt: TGTGCCAGCAGCTCCCCGGGACAGAAAACCGAAAAACTGTTTTTT
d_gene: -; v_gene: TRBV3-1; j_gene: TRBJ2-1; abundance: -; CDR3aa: CASSQWASQNLENSYNEQFF; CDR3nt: TGTGCCAGCAGCCAGTGGGCTAGTCAAAACTTGGAGAACTCCTACAATGAGCAGTTCTTC
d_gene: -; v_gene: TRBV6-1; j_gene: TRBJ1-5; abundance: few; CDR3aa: CASRAGGQRTQPQHF; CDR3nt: TGTGCCAGCAGAGCCGGGGGCCAGCGAACCCAGCCCCAGCATTTT
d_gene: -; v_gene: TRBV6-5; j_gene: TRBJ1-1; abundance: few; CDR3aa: CASSYLGGLNTEAFF; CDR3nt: TGTGCCAGCAGTTACCTTGGGGGCCTGAACACTGAAGCTTTCTTT
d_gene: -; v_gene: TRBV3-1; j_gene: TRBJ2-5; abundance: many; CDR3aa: CASSQDRAYETQYF; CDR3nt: TGTGCCAGCAGCCAAGATCGAGCTTACGAGACCCAGTACTTC
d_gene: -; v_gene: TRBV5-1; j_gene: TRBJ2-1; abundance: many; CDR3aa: CASSYYREEQFF; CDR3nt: TGCGCCAGCAGCTACTATAGGGAGGAGCAGTTCTTC
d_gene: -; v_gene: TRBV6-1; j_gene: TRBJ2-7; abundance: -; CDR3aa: CASNGGAGTGVPEQYF; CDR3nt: TGTGCCAGCAACGGGGGGGCCGGGACAGGAGTACCCGAGCAGTACTTC
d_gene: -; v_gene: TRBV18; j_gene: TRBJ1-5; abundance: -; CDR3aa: CASSPVVSGLNQPQHF; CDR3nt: TGTGCCAGCTCACCCGTAGTTTCCGGGCTCAATCAGCCCCAGCATTTT
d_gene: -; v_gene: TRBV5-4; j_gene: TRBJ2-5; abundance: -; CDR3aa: CASSSREVETQYF; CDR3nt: TGTGCCAGCAGCTCCAGGGAAGTGGAGACCCAGTACTTC
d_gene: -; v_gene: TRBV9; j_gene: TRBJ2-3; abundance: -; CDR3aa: CASSVDGTRATDTQYF; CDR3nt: TGTGCCAGCAGCGTAGACGGGACCAGGGCCACAGATACGCAGTATTTT
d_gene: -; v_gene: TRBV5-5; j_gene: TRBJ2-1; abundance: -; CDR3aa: CASSVGRRDNEQFF; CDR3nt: TGTGCCAGCAGCGTAGGACGCAGGGACAATGAGCAGTTCTTC
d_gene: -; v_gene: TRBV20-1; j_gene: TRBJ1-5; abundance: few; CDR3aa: CSALLQGGQPQHF; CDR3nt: TGCAGTGCTCTCTTACAGGGTGGACAGCCCCAGCATTTT
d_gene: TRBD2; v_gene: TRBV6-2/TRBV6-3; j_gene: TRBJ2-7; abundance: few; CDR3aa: CASSRTSGRAEGPYEQYF; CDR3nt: TGTGCCAGCAGTCGGACTAGCGGGAGGGCCGAGGGGCCCTACGAGCAGTACTTC
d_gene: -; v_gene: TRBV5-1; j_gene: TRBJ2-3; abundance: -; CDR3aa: CASSLESSSTDTQYF; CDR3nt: TGCGCCAGCAGCTTAGAGAGCTCTAGCACAGATACGCAGTATTTT
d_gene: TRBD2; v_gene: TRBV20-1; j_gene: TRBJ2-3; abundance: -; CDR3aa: CSARTSGRARVRDTQYF; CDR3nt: TGCAGTGCTCGGACTAGCGGGAGGGCCAGGGTTAGAGATACGCAGTATTTT
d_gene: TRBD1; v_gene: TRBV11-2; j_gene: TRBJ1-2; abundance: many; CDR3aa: CASSSENRGYGYTF; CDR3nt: TGTGCCAGCAGCTCGGAGAACAGGGGGTATGGCTACACCTTC
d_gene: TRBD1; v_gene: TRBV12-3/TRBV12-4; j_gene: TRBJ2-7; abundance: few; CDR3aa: CASSLAGTGGIHEQYF; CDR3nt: TGTGCCAGCAGTTTAGCCGGGACAGGGGGAATCCACGAGCAGTACTTC
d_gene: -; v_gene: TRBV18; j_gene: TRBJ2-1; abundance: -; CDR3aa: CASSPAGLGNEQFF; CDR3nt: TGTGCCAGCTCACCAGCAGGGTTGGGGAATGAGCAGTTCTTC
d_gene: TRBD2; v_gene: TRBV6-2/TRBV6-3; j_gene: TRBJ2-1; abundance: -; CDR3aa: CASSHTSGPYNEQFF; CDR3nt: TGTGCCAGCAGTCACACTAGCGGCCCCTACAATGAGCAGTTCTTC
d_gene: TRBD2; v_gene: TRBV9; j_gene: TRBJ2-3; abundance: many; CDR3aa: CASSSTSGGAADTQYF; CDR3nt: TGTGCCAGCAGCTCTACTAGCGGGGGGGCCGCAGATACGCAGTATTTT
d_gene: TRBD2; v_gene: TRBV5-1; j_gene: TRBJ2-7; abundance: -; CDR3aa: CASSSVETSGSYEQYF; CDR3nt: TGCGCCAGCAGCTCCGTAGAGACTAGCGGCTCCTACGAGCAGTACTTC
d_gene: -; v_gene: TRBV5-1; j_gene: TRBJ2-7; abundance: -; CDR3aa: CASSLVGRRTAEQYF; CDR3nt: TGCGCCAGCAGCTTGGTAGGCAGAAGGACGGCCGAGCAGTACTTC
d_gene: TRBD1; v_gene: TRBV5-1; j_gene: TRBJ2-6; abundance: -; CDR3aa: CASREALSGQGSSGANVLTF; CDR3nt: TGCGCCAGCAGGGAGGCACTTTCGGGACAGGGGTCCTCTGGGGCCAACGTCCTGACTTTC
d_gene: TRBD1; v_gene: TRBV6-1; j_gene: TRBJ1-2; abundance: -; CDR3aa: CASSAQTGNYGYTF; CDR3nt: TGTGCCAGCAGTGCACAGACAGGGAACTATGGCTACACCTTC
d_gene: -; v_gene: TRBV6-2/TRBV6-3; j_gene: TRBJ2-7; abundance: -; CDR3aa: CASSYSMTRWGYF; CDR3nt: TGTGCCAGCAGTTACTCGATGACCCGTTGGGGGTACTTC
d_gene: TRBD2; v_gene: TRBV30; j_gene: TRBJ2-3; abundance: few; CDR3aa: CAWRGLAGGSRQYF; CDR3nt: TGTGCCTGGAGGGGACTAGCGGGAGGTAGTAGGCAGTATTTT
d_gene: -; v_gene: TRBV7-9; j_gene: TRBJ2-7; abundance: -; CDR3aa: CASSFLEGGSYEQYF; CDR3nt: TGTGCCAGCAGCTTTCTAGAGGGGGGGTCCTACGAGCAGTACTTC
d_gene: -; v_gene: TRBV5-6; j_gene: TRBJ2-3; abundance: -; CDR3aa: CASSFFSRGGVTDTQYF; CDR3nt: TGTGCCAGCAGCTTCTTTTCGCGCGGGGGCGTCACAGATACGCAGTATTTT
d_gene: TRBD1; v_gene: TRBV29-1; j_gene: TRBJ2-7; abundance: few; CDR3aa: CSGGQATYEQYF; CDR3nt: TGCAGCGGTGGACAGGCCACCTACGAGCAGTACTTC
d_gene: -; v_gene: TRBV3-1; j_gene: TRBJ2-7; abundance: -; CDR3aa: CASSQLGGPREQYF; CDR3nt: TGTGCCAGCAGCCAGCTTGGGGGGCCCCGCGAGCAGTACTTC
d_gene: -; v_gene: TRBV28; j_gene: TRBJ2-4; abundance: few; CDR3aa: CASSRDNVSKNIQYF; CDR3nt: TGTGCCAGCAGTCGGGACAACGTGTCCAAAAACATTCAGTACTTC
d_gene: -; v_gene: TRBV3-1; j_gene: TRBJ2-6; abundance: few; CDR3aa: CASSQYTQTSGANVLTF; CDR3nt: TGTGCCAGCAGCCAATATACGCAGACTTCTGGGGCCAACGTCCTGACTTTC
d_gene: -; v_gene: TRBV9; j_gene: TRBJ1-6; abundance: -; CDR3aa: CASSDSPSGQPNNSPLHF; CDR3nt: TGTGCCAGCAGCGATAGCCCTTCCGGACAGCCGAATAATTCACCCCTCCACTTT
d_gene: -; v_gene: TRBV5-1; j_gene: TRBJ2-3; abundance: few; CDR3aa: CASSFNREADTQYF; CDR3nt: TGCGCCAGCAGCTTTAACAGGGAGGCAGATACGCAGTATTTT
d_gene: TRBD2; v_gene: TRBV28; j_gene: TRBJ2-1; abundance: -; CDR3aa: CASTPGLAVLNEQFF; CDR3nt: TGTGCCAGCACCCCGGGACTAGCGGTTCTCAATGAGCAGTTCTTC
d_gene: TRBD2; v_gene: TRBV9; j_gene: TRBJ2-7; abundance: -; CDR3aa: CASSVRTRTHGAQYF; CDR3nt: TGTGCCAGCAGCGTACGGACTAGAACCCATGGTGCGCAGTACTTC
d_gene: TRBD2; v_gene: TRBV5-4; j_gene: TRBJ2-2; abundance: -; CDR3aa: CASSLSLPGLAEFSMRAGELFF; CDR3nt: TGTGCCAGCAGCTTGAGCCTGCCGGGACTAGCGGAGTTTTCCATGAGGGCCGGGGAGCTGTTTTTT
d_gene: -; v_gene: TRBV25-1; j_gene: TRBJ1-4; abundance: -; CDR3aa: CASSEFPLLFF; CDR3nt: TGTGCCAGCAGTGAATTTCCGTTACTGTTTTTT
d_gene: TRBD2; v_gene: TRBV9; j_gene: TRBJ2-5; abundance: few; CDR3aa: CASSPALLAGGLLGTQYF; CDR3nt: TGTGCCAGCAGCCCCGCCCTCCTAGCGGGAGGCCTTCTCGGGACCCAGTACTTC
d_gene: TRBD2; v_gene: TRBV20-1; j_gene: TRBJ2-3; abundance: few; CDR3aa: CSADAGTSGTTSTDTQYF; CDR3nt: TGCAGTGCTGACGCCGGGACTAGCGGAACCACCAGCACAGATACGCAGTATTTT
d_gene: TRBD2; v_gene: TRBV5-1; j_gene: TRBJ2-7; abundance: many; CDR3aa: CASSFRNTSGRNHEQYF; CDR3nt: TGCGCCAGCAGCTTCCGAAACACTAGCGGGAGAAACCACGAGCAGTACTTC
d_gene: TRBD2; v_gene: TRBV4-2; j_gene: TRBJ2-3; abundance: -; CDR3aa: CASSREGTSGVTSTDTQYF; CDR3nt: TGTGCCAGCAGCCGAGAGGGGACTAGCGGGGTAACTAGCACAGATACGCAGTATTTT
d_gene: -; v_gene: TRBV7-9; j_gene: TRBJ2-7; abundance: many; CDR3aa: CASSLRDSYEQYF; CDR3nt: TGTGCCAGCAGTTTGCGGGACTCCTACGAGCAGTACTTC
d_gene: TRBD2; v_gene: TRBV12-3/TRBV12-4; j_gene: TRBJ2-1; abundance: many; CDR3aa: CASSLGTGRYNEQFF; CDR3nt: TGTGCCAGCAGTTTGGGAACCGGGAGGTACAATGAGCAGTTCTTC
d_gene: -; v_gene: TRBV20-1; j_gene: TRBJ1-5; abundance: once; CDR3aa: CSTGFQPQHF; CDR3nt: TGCAGCACAGGGTTTCAGCCCCAGCATTTT
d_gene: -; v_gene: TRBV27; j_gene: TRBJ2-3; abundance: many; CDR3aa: CASKTGHDATDTQYF; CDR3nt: TGTGCCAGCAAAACTGGACACGATGCCACAGATACGCAGTATTTT
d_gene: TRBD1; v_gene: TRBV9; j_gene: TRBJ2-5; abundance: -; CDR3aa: CASSPRDSYGVETQYF; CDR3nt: TGTGCCAGCAGCCCCCGGGACAGCTATGGGGTAGAGACCCAGTACTTC
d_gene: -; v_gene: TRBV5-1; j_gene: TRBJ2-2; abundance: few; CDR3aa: CASSLAGLRDGELFF; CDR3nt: TGCGCCAGCAGCTTGGCCGGCCTAAGGGACGGGGAGCTGTTTTTT
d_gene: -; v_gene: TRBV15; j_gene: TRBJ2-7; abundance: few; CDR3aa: CATSREGASSYEQYF; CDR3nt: TGTGCCACCAGCAGAGAAGGGGCTAGTTCGTACGAGCAGTACTTC
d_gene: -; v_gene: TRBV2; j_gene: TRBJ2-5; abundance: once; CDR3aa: CASSGGTGNFQETQYF; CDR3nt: TGTGCCAGCAGCGGGGGGACAGGCAACTTCCAAGAGACCCAGTACTTC
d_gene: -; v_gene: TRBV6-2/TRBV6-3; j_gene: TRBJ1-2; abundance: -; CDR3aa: CASSYGSYGYTF; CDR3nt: TGTGCCAGCAGTTACGGCAGCTATGGCTACACCTTC
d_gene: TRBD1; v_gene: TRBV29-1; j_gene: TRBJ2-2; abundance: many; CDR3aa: CSGRQGALGELFF; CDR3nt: TGCAGCGGGAGACAGGGTGCTTTAGGGGAGCTGTTTTTT
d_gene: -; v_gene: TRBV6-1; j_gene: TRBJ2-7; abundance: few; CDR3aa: CATRTPGSYEQYF; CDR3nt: TGTGCCACCAGGACACCCGGATCCTACGAGCAGTACTTC